Below, 13 T cell receptor beta chains from the same sample are listed, as sequenced in a study of T-cell reconstitution after alpha-beta-depleted transplantation in children. Using unique molecular identifiers, the investigators prepared the TCRbeta library. TCRdb fed the PCR reads into MiXCR, producing one record per CDR3 protein. The sample includes tens of thousands of distinct CDR3 sequences, roughly 5% of them seen just once. Sequenced here: PBMCs, mostly from graft donor cells, sampled 180 days after TCRalphabeta/CD19-depleted stem cell transplant. The receptors originated from a boy in the first two years of life who had a stem cell transplant for acute myeloid leukemia, so the T cells may come from the graft donor.

In this sample, this clonotype turned up many times. The chain uses TRBV20-1 and TRBJ1-3; no firm D call. Per germline, CDR1 DFQATT and CDR2 SNEGSKA (reference sequence). Trimming pared 4 bases from V and 8 bases from J, leaving 15 bases between. This CDR3 contains 13 residues. CDR3 coding DNA: TGCAGTGCTATGAAGGGCATAGAGGACACCATATATTTT. This translates into CSAMKGIEDTIYF.

This clonotype appeared many times. The V call is TRBV12-3 or TRBV12-4, the J call TRBJ1-4; no clear D gene. V was clipped by 5 bases and J by 4 bases, with 14 bases between them. The CDR3 contains 15 residues. CDR3: CASSPNSGLNEKLFF. The DNA of the CDR3 is TGTGCCAGCAGTCCTAACAGTGGACTTAATGAAAAACTGTTTTTT.

This clonotype was observed at least ten times. The J gene is TRBJ1-5, the V gene TRBV7-2; D is uncertain. Germline values: CDR1 SGHTA, CDR2 FQGNSA. The CDR3 runs 14 residues. V lost 6 bases, J lost 1 base, and 10 bases lay in between. The CDR3 bases are TGTGCCAGCAGTTTCTTACAGAGCAATCAGCCCCAGCATTTT. This encodes CASSFLQSNQPQHF.

The sample holds many counts of this clonotype. The chain joins TRBV12-3 or TRBV12-4 to TRBJ2-5; no clear D gene. There are 14 residues in the CDR3. With 7 bases removed from V and 5 bases from J, the gap between germline ends came to 17 bases. CDR3 nucleotide sequence: TGTGCCAGCAACTCCCGGTTCGGGTGGGAGACCCAGTACTTC. This translates into CASNSRFGWETQYF.

V gene TRBV20-1 combines with J gene TRBJ1-5; no clear D. This CDR3 spans 10 amino acids. The V gene lost 5 bases and the J gene lost 4 bases, with 3 bases spanning the gap. In germline, CDR1 is DFQATT, CDR2 SNEGSKA (reference sequence). The CDR3, as DNA: TGCAGTGCTGGAAATCAGCCCCAGCATTTT. Protein: CSAGNQPQHF.

Ten or more counts support this clonotype. The rearrangement links TRBV2 to TRBJ2-1; D is perhaps TRBD2 (5 bases). The germline CDR1 and CDR2 sequences are SNHLY and FYNNEI. The CDR3 spans 14 residues. The V and J ends lost 4 bases and 3 bases respectively, with 10 bases between them. CDR3 region: CASSGGYYYNEQFF. For the CDR3, the DNA is TGTGCCAGCAGTGGAGGGTACTACTACAATGAGCAGTTCTTC.

This clonotype has at least ten counts. This chain connects TRBV6-5 to TRBJ2-1; D tentatively reads TRBD1 or TRBD2 (5 bases each). V was shortened by 9 bases and J by 2 bases, with 14 bases between the two germline ends. Germline V gene lookup returns CDR1 MNHEY and CDR2 SVGAGI. CDR3 size: 14 residues. This CDR3 reads CASGKGTAYNEQFF. CDR3 bases: TGTGCCAGTGGGAAAGGGACGGCCTACAATGAGCAGTTCTTC.

The sample holds many counts of this clonotype. The chain links TRBV5-1 to TRBJ2-2, with D unresolved. This CDR3 is built from 16 residues. Trimming left V 0 bases short and J 0 bases short, with 9 bases between. Germline CDR1 reads SGHRS; CDR2 reads YFSETQ. The CDR3 reads CASSLVGSPNTGELFF. The CDR3 DNA reads as TGCGCCAGCAGCTTGGTGGGCAGTCCGAACACCGGGGAGCTGTTTTTT.

The rearrangement joins TRBV5-1 to TRBJ2-5; D gene uncertain. The CDR3 consists of 15 residues. V lost 2 bases, J lost 0 bases, and 11 bases lay in between. Germline CDR1 reads SGHRS; CDR2 reads YFSETQ. The CDR3 protein is CASSFLGPYQETQYF. The CDR3 DNA sequence: TGCGCCAGCAGCTTTCTCGGACCCTACCAAGAGACCCAGTACTTC.

This clonotype was counted ten times or more. V is TRBV10-3 and J is TRBJ2-2; 9 bases agree with TRBD1. Germline loops: CDR1 ENHRY, CDR2 SYGVKD. This CDR3 contains 14 residues. Trimming removed 7 bases from V and 3 bases from J; junction bases left unmatched: 3. The CDR3 reads CAIKGQGDTGELFF. For the CDR3, the DNA is TGTGCCATCAAGGGACAGGGCGACACCGGGGAGCTGTTTTTT.

This clonotype was seen ten or more times. The chain employs TRBV7-3 and TRBJ2-2; 10 nucleotides agree with TRBD2. The germline V gene encodes CDR1 SGHTA and CDR2 FQGTGA. V trimming: 5 bases; J trimming: 0 bases; junction bases outside the gene matches: 3. The CDR3 runs to 16 residues. CDR3: CASSRSGGPNTGELFF. The DNA of the CDR3 is TGTGCCAGCAGCCGTAGCGGGGGGCCGAACACCGGGGAGCTGTTTTTT.

V is TRBV19 and J is TRBJ2-3, with TRBD2 matching over 8 bases. Germline trimming cut 3 bases from V and 4 bases from J; bases unmatched to any gene: 6. From germline, CDR1 is LNHDA and CDR2 SQIVND (reference sequence). The CDR3 covers 15 residues. Here the CDR3 DNA reads TGTGCCAGTAGTATCCCGGGGGGGCTCTCAGATACGCAGTATTTT. Protein sequence: CASSIPGGLSDTQYF.

This clonotype appeared many times. The rearrangement links TRBV4-1 to TRBJ2-1, with 8 bases aligning to TRBD1. Losses at the gene ends were 5 bases for V and 8 bases for J; bases not matched to a gene: 11. The CDR3 has 15 amino acids. Germline V CDR1 and CDR2: MGHRA, YSYEKL. CDR3 in DNA: TGCGCCAGCAGCTCCGGACAGGGAGTTAAGTATGAGCAGTTCTTC. Encoded protein: CASSSGQGVKYEQFF.